This entry lists 30 T cell receptor beta chains sequenced from one sample in a study of T-cell memory formation after mild COVID-19. TCRdb ran MiXCR on the 5' RACE reads and lists one entry per CDR3 protein. The sample consists of 280,000 or so distinct CDR3 sequences, about a sixth of them appearing once. Sample: PBMCs or a T cell subset sorted from them (not recorded which). The source is a man between 18 and 29 years old who had mild COVID-19 (a few samples of this study predate the infection). Cell type and time point are not known.

With respect to this clonotype: A read error may be the cause here, since a much bigger clone is one base away. V and J are TRBV6-6 and TRBJ2-3; perhaps D is TRBD1 or TRBD2 (5 bases each). This CDR3 has 15 amino acids. The V end was cut by 6 bases, the J end by 4 bases, with 17 bases between. The germline V gene encodes CDR1 MNHNY and CDR2 SVGAGI (reference sequence). The DNA of the CDR3 is TGTGCCAGCAGGCTATCCGGTGGGGGACCAGATACGCAGTATTTT. It translates to CASRLSGGGPDTQYF.

This clonotype was observed a few times. The chain combines TRBV5-1 with TRBJ2-1; D gene unclear. The CDR3 has 17 amino acids. Trimming removed 0 bases from V and 0 bases from J, with 13 bases in between. CDR1 and CDR2 from the germline V gene are SGHRS and YFSETQ. The CDR3 reads CASSLASDASSYNEQFF. For the CDR3, the DNA is TGCGCCAGCAGCTTGGCTTCCGATGCGAGCTCCTACAATGAGCAGTTCTTC.

The rearrangement uses TRBV11-2 and TRBJ2-3, with 7 bases fitting TRBD2. The CDR3 runs to 16 residues. From germline, CDR1 is SGHAT and CDR2 FQNNGV. The V and J ends lost 5 bases and 6 bases, in that order; junction bases with no gene match: 14. The CDR3 spells CASSKPVLAKGDTQYF. As DNA, the CDR3 is TGTGCCAGCAGCAAACCCGTACTAGCGAAAGGGGATACGCAGTATTTT.

The gene calls are TRBV11-2 and TRBJ1-1, with D possibly being TRBD1 (5 bases). The V and J ends lost 6 bases and 6 bases respectively, with 14 bases between them. The CDR3 is 13 residues long. CDR1 and CDR2 from the germline V gene are SGHAT and FQNNGV. The CDR3 region is CASRSFRASEAFF. In nucleotides, the CDR3 is TGTGCCAGCAGATCGTTCAGGGCCTCTGAAGCTTTCTTT. The whole variable domain, filled in from reference TRBV11-2 and TRBJ1-1, reads EAGVAQSPRYKIIEKRQSVAFWCNPISGHATLYWYQQILGQGPKLLIQFQNNGVVDDSQLPKDRFSAERLKGVDSTLKIQPAKLEDSAVYLCASRSFRASEAFFGQGTRLTVV.

The chain has TRBV20-1 and TRBJ2-5, with a tentative D call TRBD2 (6 bases). This CDR3 contains 13 residues. CDR1 and CDR2 from the germline V gene are DFQATT and SNEGSKA (reference sequence). Trimming shortened V by 3 bases and J by 3 bases, and 11 bases separated the two germline ends. The CDR3 bases are TGCAGTGCTAGGGCGGGGTGGGAAGAGACCCAGTACTTC. It is translated as CSARAGWEETQYF.

The chain uses TRBV10-2 and TRBJ2-1, with a tentative D call TRBD1 (5 bases). The ends were cut back, 2 bases at V and 10 bases at J, with 18 bases in the middle. There are 15 residues in the CDR3. CDR1 is WSHSY and CDR2 is SAAADI in the germline V gene. CDR3 nucleotide sequence: TGCGCCAGCAGTGAGGAATGGGCAGGGTTGCGGGAGCAGTTCTTC. Translating it yields CASSEEWAGLREQFF.

This rearrangement joins TRBV11-2 to TRBJ2-1; TRBD2 agrees at 8 bases. The CDR3 totals 16 residues. Germline values: CDR1 SGHAT, CDR2 FQNNGV. The V gene end was trimmed by 3 bases and the J gene end by 5 bases; junction bases not matched to a gene: 9. CDR3 region: CASSFSSAGGHNEQFF. The CDR3 bases are TGTGCCAGCAGCTTTTCATCGGCGGGGGGCCACAATGAGCAGTTCTTC.

J is TRBJ2-2 and V is TRBV20-1, with D tentatively TRBD1 (6 bases). CDR1 and CDR2 (germline): DFQATT, SNEGSKA (reference sequence). This CDR3 region has 15 residues. With 6 bases removed from V and 6 bases from J, the gap between germline ends came to 20 bases. CDR3 DNA sequence: TGCAGTGCACCCGGGCAGGGGATGGGCTCCGGGGAGCTGTTTTTT. It encodes CSAPGQGMGSGELFF.

The V and J genes are TRBV29-1 and TRBJ1-2; D remains unclear. CDR1 and CDR2 from the germline V gene are SQVTM and ANQGSEA. With 7 bases removed from V and 7 bases from J, the gap between germline ends came to 22 bases. This CDR3 has 14 residues. CDR3 DNA sequence: TGCAGCGCGGAGCGAGTGGCTTCCCTCCGTGGCTACACCTTC. Translated, it gives CSAERVASLRGYTF.

This clonotype was seen a few times. The V and J genes are TRBV7-2 and TRBJ1-5, with D hard to call. This CDR3 has 14 amino acids. V lost 5 bases and J 0 bases, leaving 8 bases between the germline ends. The germline CDR1 and CDR2 sequences are SGHTA and FQGNSA. The CDR3 DNA sequence: TGTGCCAGCAGCCCGAAAAATAGCAATCAGCCCCAGCATTTT. As protein: CASSPKNSNQPQHF.

The chain links TRBV6-5 to TRBJ2-5; 7 bases are shared with TRBD1. V lost 4 bases, J lost 4 bases, and 6 bases stayed unmatched. Germline CDR1 reads MNHEY; CDR2 reads SVGAGI. This CDR3 region has 14 residues. CDR3 residues: CASSSGQRVETQYF. The CDR3 coding sequence is TGTGCCAGCAGTTCGGGACAGAGGGTAGAGACCCAGTACTTC.

This clonotype occurred a few times. The chain carries TRBV7-2 and TRBJ1-5, with D unclear. Germline assignment: CDR1 SGHTA and CDR2 FQGNSA. V was trimmed by 7 bases and J by 2 bases, leaving 6 bases between them. The CDR3 runs to 12 residues. CDR3 amino acids: CASTKGNQPQHF. The CDR3 nucleotides are TGTGCCAGCACCAAGGGCAATCAGCCCCAGCATTTT.

For this clonotype: The junction differs from germline at one of its ends, possibly a read error. This chain joins TRBV5-1 and TRBJ2-7, with D possibly being TRBD1 or TRBD2 (5 bases each). CDR1 is SGHRS and CDR2 is YFSETQ in the germline V gene. CDR3 length: 12 residues. The DNA for the CDR3 is TGCGCCAGCGCGCTACTCCGGGACGGACTTCATTTC. Residues: CASALLRDGLHF. Supplemented by reference TRBV5-1 and TRBJ2-7, the full variable domain reads KAGVTQTPRYLIKTRGQQVTLSCSPISGHRSVSWYQQTPGQGLQFLFEYFSETQRNKGNFPGRFSGRQFSNSRSEMNVSTLELGDSALYLCASALLRDGLHFGPGTRLTVT.

The chain uses TRBV7-3 and TRBJ2-7, with TRBD2 as a possible D gene (6 bases). V lost 4 bases and J lost 2, with 27 bases in between. CDR3 length equals 19 residues. Germline assignment: CDR1 SGHTA and CDR2 FQGTGA. In DNA form, the CDR3 reads TGTGCCAGCAGCTCACAAACCCGCCTGGCTAGCGAAGTCACCTACGAGCAGTACGTC. Encoded protein: CASSSQTRLASEVTYEQYV.

The chain uses TRBV29-1 and TRBJ1-2, with D possibly matching TRBD1 (6 bases). The CDR3 is made up of 15 amino acids. The germline CDR1 and CDR2 sequences are SQVTM and ANQGSEA. The ends were cut back, 5 bases at V and 0 bases at J, with 16 bases in the middle. CDR3 DNA: TGCAGCGTTCGAGGGCAGGGGACACCTAACTATGGCTACACCTTC. This codes for CSVRGQGTPNYGYTF.

This clonotype was picked up a small number of times. V and J are TRBV7-9 and TRBJ1-1, with 8 bases fitting TRBD1. Per germline, CDR1 SEHNR and CDR2 FQNEAQ (reference sequence). CDR3 length: 15 residues. V dropped 7 bases and J dropped 7; count of bases not matched to a gene: 14. Here the CDR3 DNA reads TGTGCCAGCATCCTACTCACCGGGACAGGTGATGAAGCTTTCTTT. It yields the protein CASILLTGTGDEAFF.

This clonotype was counted at least ten times. The chain links TRBV12-3 or TRBV12-4 to TRBJ2-2; unclear D gene. V was trimmed by 4 bases and J by 1 base, leaving 7 bases between them. This CDR3 region has 14 residues. CDR3 sequence (DNA): TGTGCCAGCAGTTCGTCCAGGAACACCGGGGAGCTGTTTTTT. It yields the protein CASSSSRNTGELFF.

This clonotype was counted a few times. V gene TRBV6-2 or TRBV6-3 combines with J gene TRBJ2-2; D tentatively reads TRBD1 or TRBD2 (5 bases each). Germline V lookup: CDR1 MNHEY, CDR2 SVGEGT. Trimming removed 5 bases from V and 0 bases from J, with 7 bases in between. The CDR3 covers 14 residues. CDR3 residues: CASSRGPNTGELFF. CDR3 in DNA: TGTGCCAGCAGTCGGGGCCCGAACACCGGGGAGCTGTTTTTT.

This clonotype was recorded a few times. The chain recombines TRBV12-3 or TRBV12-4 with TRBJ1-6, with TRBD1 matching 7 bases. J was trimmed by 4 bases and V by 6 bases; bases with no gene match: 9. There are 16 residues in the CDR3. This chain's CDR3 is CASSFRTGRYNSPLHF. The CDR3, as DNA: TGTGCCAGCAGCTTCAGGACAGGAAGGTATAATTCACCCCTCCACTTT.

The rearrangement links TRBV2 to TRBJ2-1; no reliable D call. Trimming stripped 0 bases from V and 6 bases from J, with 15 bases between. The germline gives CDR1 SNHLY, CDR2 FYNNEI. CDR3 length: 16 amino acids. The CDR3 sequence is CASSEALLVPSNEQFF. The CDR3 DNA reads as TGTGCCAGCAGTGAAGCGCTGCTAGTACCCAGCAATGAGCAGTTCTTC.

The chain links TRBV20-1 to TRBJ2-5, with D tentatively TRBD1 (6 bases). The CDR3 consists of 12 residues. Germline CDR1 reads DFQATT; CDR2 reads SNEGSKA (reference sequence). Trimming left V 3 bases short and J 3 bases short, with 8 bases between. This CDR3 reads CSASYREETQYF. CDR3 bases: TGCAGTGCTAGCTACAGGGAAGAGACCCAGTACTTC.

The V call is TRBV12-3 or TRBV12-4, the J call TRBJ2-2; D tentatively fits TRBD1 or TRBD2 (5 bases each). The CDR3 sequence is 14 residues long. V lost 3 bases to trimming and J lost 3 bases, with 8 bases between them. CDR3: CASSFQGDTGELFF. The CDR3 DNA is TGTGCCAGCAGTTTCCAGGGAGACACCGGGGAGCTGTTTTTT.

Many counts were recorded for this clonotype. The chain links TRBV6-5 to TRBJ1-5; D is ambiguous. V was trimmed by 5 bases and J by 2 bases, leaving 16 bases between them. The CDR3 loop spans 16 amino acids. Germline V gives CDR1 MNHEY, CDR2 SVGAGI. The chain's CDR3 is CASSPRTNLGNQPQHF. CDR3 DNA sequence: TGTGCCAGCAGTCCGCGGACGAACCTGGGCAATCAGCCCCAGCATTTT.

This clonotype was counted between two and nine times. The chain carries TRBV9 and TRBJ1-3; no clear D. The CDR3 consists of 15 residues. V was cut by 3 bases and J by 0 bases, with 10 bases left in between. CDR1 is SGDLS and CDR2 is YYNGEE in the germline V gene. The CDR3 DNA reads TGTGCCAGCAGCGCGACTGCACTCTCTGGAAACACCATATATTTT. Translated, it gives CASSATALSGNTIYF.

The chain joins TRBV12-3 or TRBV12-4 to TRBJ2-7; D is unclear. Trimming removed 6 bases at V and 3 bases at J, with 12 bases between. CDR3 length equals 13 residues. Here the CDR3 DNA reads TGTGCCAGCAGCCGGACCCTGTTCTACGAGCAGTACTTC. Its protein is CASSRTLFYEQYF.

This clonotype was detected only a few times. The rearrangement uses TRBV21-1 and TRBJ2-1; the table's D call, TRBD2, was not checked against the DNA. TRBV21-1 is shown as a pseudogene. The CDR3 contains 16 residues. This CDR3 reads CASSKTAGLAYNEQFF. In DNA, the CDR3 is TGTGCCAGCAGCAAAACGGCGGGACTAGCCTACAATGAGCAGTTCTTC.

V and J are TRBV12-3 or TRBV12-4 and TRBJ1-5; 7 nucleotides align to TRBD1. The J segment lost 0 bases and the V segment lost 2 bases, leaving 10 bases of the junction unmatched. The CDR3 spans 18 residues. The CDR3 nucleotides are TGTGCCAGCAGTTTATGGGTTGGGGACAGCCATAGCAATCAGCCCCAGCATTTT. This gives the protein CASSLWVGDSHSNQPQHF.

This clonotype occurred once. The chain carries TRBV9 and TRBJ2-6; a weak D match, TRBD1 (5 bases). V was shortened by 4 bases and J by 3 bases, with 11 bases between the two germline ends. Germline V gives CDR1 SGDLS, CDR2 YYNGEE. The CDR3 covers 15 residues. CDR3 residues: CASSLARVGANVLTF. The CDR3 coding sequence is TGTGCCAGCAGCTTAGCCAGGGTTGGGGCCAACGTCCTGACTTTC.

This clonotype was detected a few times. J is TRBJ1-1 and V is TRBV25-1; 7 bases align to TRBD1. Germline loops: CDR1 MGHDK, CDR2 SYGVNS. V gave up 6 bases and J gave up 2 bases; unmatched junction bases: 3. The CDR3 has 13 residues. The chain's CDR3 is CASRGQINTEAFF. For the CDR3, the DNA is TGTGCCAGCAGGGGACAGATTAACACTGAAGCTTTCTTT. Full variable domain (outside the CDR3, taken from reference TRBV25-1 and TRBJ1-1): EADIYQTPRYLVIGTGKKITLECSQTMGHDKMYWYQQDPGMELHLIHYSYGVNSTEKGDLSSESTVSRIRTEHFPLTLESARPSHTSQYLCASRGQINTEAFFGQGTRLTVV.

This clonotype was seen a few times. V usage is TRBV7-9 and J usage is TRBJ2-2; 7 positions agree with TRBD2. This CDR3 region has 14 residues. The J segment lost 1 base and the V segment lost 6 bases, leaving 2 bases of the junction unmatched. CDR1 is SEHNR and CDR2 is FQNEAQ in the germline V gene (reference sequence). In DNA, the CDR3 is TGTGCCAGCAGATCTAGCGGGAACACCGGGGAGCTGTTTTTT. Its translation: CASRSSGNTGELFF. Full variable domain (remainder filled in from reference TRBV7-9 and TRBJ2-2): DTGVSQNPRHKITKRGQNVTFRCDPISEHNRLYWYRQTLGQGPEFLTYFQNEAQLEKSRLLSDRFSAERPKGSFSTLEIQRTEQGDSAMYLCASRSSGNTGELFFGEGSRLTVL.